This TCR beta chain was documented in a study of control samples from healthy donors and cancer patients. Sequencing used immunoSEQ multiplex PCR; TCRdb keeps in-frame clones, though not all of them. The data hold approximately 82,000 clones, with more than 85% observed a single time. The V end was cut by 11 bases, the J end by 0 bases, with 11 bases between. This CDR3 comprises 14 residues. Germline V gene data show CDR1 as MNHNY and CDR2 as SVGAGI (reference sequence). The sequenced sample was PBMCs. V and J are TRBV6-6 and TRBJ1-6; D is ambiguous. This sequence was found in a woman between 40 and 50 years old with lung cancer. In nucleotides, the CDR3 is TGTGCCGTTGAGGGTAGCTCCTATAATTCACCCCTCCACTTT. It specifies CAVEGSSYNSPLHF.